The present entry profiles one T cell receptor beta chain with its context. This specimen belongs to a study of control samples from healthy donors and cancer patients. V shed 2 bases and J 1 base; nucleotides not matched to a gene: 5. Germline V gene data show CDR1 as KGHSH and CDR2 as LQKENI. This CDR3 contains 16 residues. Assay: immunoSEQ multiplex PCR; the TCRdb copy retains only in-frame clones and omits some. The data hold around 180,000 clones, with about 90% observed a single time. The origin of this receptor is a woman younger than 45 in good health. The J gene is TRBJ1-2, the V gene TRBV18, with 9 bases aligning to TRBD1. Material: blood. CDR3 coding DNA: TGTGCCAGCTCACCAGTCCCGGGACAGGGTAACTATGGCTACACCTTC. Its translation is CASSPVPGQGNYGYTF. The complete variable domain, with remaining parts taken from reference TRBV18 and TRBJ1-2, reads NAGVMQNPRHLVRRRGQEARLRCSPMKGHSHVYWYRQLPEEGLKFMVYLQKENIIDESGMPKERFSAEFPKEGPSILRIQQVVRGDSAAYFCASSPVPGQGNYGYTFGSGTRLTVV.